This T cell receptor (beta chain) was sequenced in a study of blood T cell repertoires in COVID-19. The CDR3 is 16 amino acids. V lost 4 bases to trimming and J lost 0 bases; unmatched junction nucleotides: 6. From germline, CDR1 is SGDLS and CDR2 YYNGEE. Profiled with immunoSEQ multiplex PCR; TCRdb holds only in-frame clones, not every one. The sample records 200,000 to 300,000 clones, roughly 88% being singletons. The TCR was taken from a woman in her forties with acute COVID-19. This chain connects TRBV9 to TRBJ2-1; 8 positions agree with TRBD2. Sequenced input: PBMCs or T cells enriched from blood (not recorded which). The CDR3 nucleotides read TGTGCCAGCAGCCCCCTCACTAGCGGCTCCTACAATGAGCAGTTCTTC. Protein: CASSPLTSGSYNEQFF.